The rows below give T cell receptor beta chains drawn from one sample of a study of T cell responses to AZD1222 COVID-19 vaccine. Profiling relied on immunoSEQ multiplex PCR, and the TCRdb table lists in-frame clones only, not all of them. The top ten hold 1.9% of the sample, which has fewer than 200,000 clones, about 89% seen once. This sample comprised peripheral blood, obtained on day 0 of AZD1222 vaccination. The receptors were sampled from an adult in good health. The CDR3 runs from the conserved cysteine through the conserved F or W. A D gene is named only where the DNA matches it firmly. Size is stated for part of the rows, as once, few or many counts, or as a class when the clone is expanded.

d_call j_call clone_size v_call cdr3_aa cdr3_nt
NA TRBJ1-6 NA TRBV28 CASSSVPPLHF TGTGCCAGCAGTTCCGTCCCCCCCCTCCACTTT
NA TRBJ1-4 once TRBV6-6 CASSYSGREGPKLFF TGTGCCAGCAGTTACTCGGGCAGGGAGGGCCCAAAACTGTTTTTT
TRBD2 TRBJ2-7 NA TRBV11-1 CASSSTSGRAGEQYF TGTGCCAGCAGTTCGACTAGCGGGAGGGCCGGCGAGCAGTACTTC
NA TRBJ2-7 NA TRBV5-1 CASSNSAPYEQYF TGCGCCAGCAGTAACTCGGCACCCTACGAGCAGTACTTC
TRBD2 TRBJ2-3 NA TRBV15 CATSRGGTSGGADTQYF TGTGCCACCAGCAGAGGAGGGACTAGCGGGGGAGCAGATACGCAGTATTTT
NA TRBJ1-1 NA TRBV5-8 CASSARGGGVTFF TGTGCCAGCAGCGCACGGGGCGGGGGTGTGACTTTCTTT
TRBD1 TRBJ1-1 NA TRBV30 CAWARIGTGSVMNTEAFF TGTGCCTGGGCCCGTATCGGGACAGGGTCAGTGATGAACACTGAAGCTTTCTTT
NA TRBJ1-4 NA TRBV27 CASSYLGDEKLFF TGTGCCAGCAGTTACTTAGGCGATGAAAAACTGTTTTTT
TRBD1 TRBJ1-4 NA TRBV4-1 CASSPGRGQGGEKLFF TGCGCCAGCAGCCCCGGGAGGGGGCAAGGGGGTGAAAAACTGTTTTTT
TRBD1 TRBJ1-6 NA TRBV7-2 CASSVGQGTNSPLHF TGTGCCAGCAGCGTAGGACAGGGGACGAATTCACCCCTCCACTTT
TRBD1 TRBJ2-1 NA TRBV28 CASRATGWYNEQFF TGTGCCAGCAGGGCGACAGGGTGGTACAATGAGCAGTTCTTC